This T cell receptor beta chain is from a study of human T cells and chemical hapten exposure. General study points: The number of TCRs over 1 in 1000 frequency stayed unchanged after DPC.

Time point here: patch test 1, 2 weeks after DPC sensitization. Treatment noted: therapeutic diphenylcyclopropenone sensitization with weekly scalp DPC. Comments on this clonotype: Its target is not known.

The CDR3 has 15 amino acids. Trimming removed 5 bases from V and 7 bases from J; junction bases left unmatched: 13. CDR1 and CDR2 from the germline V gene are SGHRS and YFSETQ. One entry per CDR3 protein results from TCRdb running MiXCR on the RACE reads. The sample holds some 120,000 distinct CDR3 sequences; about an eighth are singletons and the top ten take about 1.4%. The receptor was isolated from a woman aged 45-65 years with alopecia areata. Some clones in this sample may be carry-over from other donors' samples. The sequenced sample was whole blood, obtained in connection with sensitization to the hapten diphenylcyclopropenone (DPC). The rearrangement joins TRBV5-1 to TRBJ2-7, with TRBD2 matching over 9 bases. For the CDR3, the DNA is TGCGCCAGCAGTGCGTTTGCGGGGGGGCCGGGTGAGCAGTACTTC. Its translation: CASSAFAGGPGEQYF.